What follows are 24 T cell receptor beta chains derived from one specimen sequenced in a study of blood T cell repertoires in COVID-19. Some clones are missing from TCRdb's copy, which holds only in-frame ones; the method was immunoSEQ multiplex PCR. This sample has roughly 59,000 clones, with approximately 80% found just once. The sample comprised peripheral blood. The receptors were sampled from an elderly man with acute or convalescent COVID-19.

The V gene is TRBV14, the J gene TRBJ1-1; 9 positions match TRBD1. CDR1 and CDR2 (germline): SGHDN, FVKESK. Trimming took 2 bases from V and 4 from J; bases not matched to a gene: 11. The CDR3 loop spans 17 amino acids. The CDR3 DNA sequence: TGTGCCAGCAGCCAATCCCGACCCGGACAGGGGAGCACTGAAGCTTTCTTT. Protein sequence: CASSQSRPGQGSTEAFF.

The sample holds a few counts of this clone. This chain uses TRBV2 with TRBJ1-4; D possibly corresponds to TRBD1 (6 bases). With 5 bases removed from V and 3 bases from J, the gap between germline ends came to 13 bases. The CDR3 covers 15 residues. Germline V lookup: CDR1 SNHLY, CDR2 FYNNEI. CDR3 bases: TGTGCCAGCAGTCCAGGGGTCACGGCTAATGAAAAACTGTTTTTT. Protein product: CASSPGVTANEKLFF.

This clone has more than one count but fewer than ten. The germline gene is not matched at one end of the junction; a read error may be the cause. This chain uses TRBV2 with TRBJ2-7, with 10 bases that match TRBD2. Germline values: CDR1 SNHLY, CDR2 FYNNEI. The CDR3 loop spans 14 amino acids. The CDR3 here is CASREAGGPYEQYF. DNA of the CDR3: TGTGCCAGCAGGGAAGCGGGAGGGCCCTACGAGCAGTACTTC.

The V gene is TRBV19, the J gene TRBJ2-1; 8 nucleotides agree with TRBD1. Unmatched junction bases numbered 6, after V lost 5 bases and J lost 0 bases. The germline V gene encodes CDR1 LNHDA and CDR2 SQIVND (reference sequence). The length of the CDR3 is 16 residues. The chain's CDR3 is CASSLNRGASYNEQFF. CDR3 nucleotides: TGTGCCAGTAGTCTCAACAGGGGGGCCTCCTACAATGAGCAGTTCTTC.

V and J are TRBV2 and TRBJ2-7; weak D call: TRBD2 (8 bases). This CDR3 has 14 residues. V was clipped by 8 bases and J by 5 bases, with 19 bases between them. Germline V lookup: CDR1 SNHLY, CDR2 FYNNEI. The chain's CDR3 is CASGTGTRGHEQYF. Here the CDR3 DNA reads TGTGCCAGCGGAACCGGGACTAGGGGGCACGAGCAGTACTTC.

The chain joins TRBV5-1 to TRBJ2-5; possibly TRBD2 for D (5 bases). CDR3 length: 15 residues. Germline V gene sequence: CDR1 SGHRS, CDR2 YFSETQ. V was pared by 5 bases and J by 1 base, with 15 bases between. CDR3 region: CASRENSVPQETQYF. Here the CDR3 DNA reads TGCGCCAGCAGAGAAAATAGCGTCCCCCAAGAGACCCAGTACTTC.

This chain links TRBV10-3 with TRBJ2-1; TRBD1 might be the D (6 bases). The V and J ends lost 6 bases and 7 bases respectively, with 10 bases between them. This CDR3 region has 12 residues. Germline CDR1 is ENHRY and CDR2 is SYGVKD. The CDR3 spells CAIRSQGNEQFF. The CDR3 nucleotides read TGTGCCATCAGATCCCAGGGGAATGAGCAGTTCTTC.

The gene calls are TRBV5-1 and TRBJ2-1; 8 nucleotides match TRBD2. After removal of 4 bases from V and 15 bases from J, the junction contained 18 bases not matched to a gene. CDR3 length equals 15 residues. Germline values: CDR1 SGHRS, CDR2 YFSETQ. The DNA of the CDR3 is TGCGCCAGCAGCACACGCCTCGGAGGCGGGGGGTTGCCGTTCTTC. Translation gives CASSTRLGGGGLPFF.

This clone has a single count. This rearrangement joins TRBV15 to TRBJ2-2, with a tentative D call TRBD1 (5 bases). The CDR3 totals 15 residues. CDR1 is LNHNV and CDR2 is YYDKDF in the germline V gene (reference sequence). Trimming removed 0 bases at V and 4 bases at J, with 9 bases between. CDR3 residues: CATSRESRATGELFF. For the CDR3, the DNA is TGTGCCACCAGCAGAGAGAGCAGGGCCACCGGGGAGCTGTTTTTT.

The gene calls are TRBV7-2 and TRBJ1-6; D not resolved. Between the trimmed V and J ends, which lost 1 base and 7 bases, there was a span of 14 bases. The germline V gene has CDR1 SGHTA and CDR2 FQGNSA. The CDR3 extends over 16 amino acids. CDR3 bases: TGTGCCAGCAGCTTAGTCTCGGGTCAGTGGAATTCACCCCTCCACTTT. Amino acids: CASSLVSGQWNSPLHF.

The chain has TRBV27 and TRBJ1-1; the D is unclear. From germline, CDR1 is MNHEY and CDR2 SMNVEV (reference sequence). The CDR3 contains 13 residues. Trimming removed 1 base from V and 2 bases from J, with 5 bases in between. In DNA form, the CDR3 reads TGTGCCAGCAGTTTATGGCCTAACACTGAAGCTTTCTTT. It yields the protein CASSLWPNTEAFF.

V usage is TRBV14 and J usage is TRBJ1-2; D is uncertain. Germline lookup yields CDR1 SGHDN and CDR2 FVKESK. Trimming pared 1 base from V and 4 bases from J, leaving 7 bases between. CDR3 size: 13 residues. CDR3 amino acids: CASSQGLLYGYTF. The CDR3 bases are TGTGCCAGCAGCCAAGGACTGCTCTATGGCTACACCTTC.

The chain uses TRBV6-5 and TRBJ1-1, with 7 bases that match TRBD1. V was pared by 4 bases and J by 5 bases, with 7 bases of the junction left unmatched. This CDR3 has 14 amino acids. CDR1 and CDR2 (germline): MNHEY, SVGAGI. The CDR3 nucleotides are TGTGCCAGCAGTTTCCGACAGGGAGGTACTGAAGCTTTCTTT. Translating it yields CASSFRQGGTEAFF.

The chain has TRBV5-1 and TRBJ1-2, with D possibly TRBD1 on 5 matching bases. Trimming took off 2 bases at V and 6 bases at J, with 8 bases between the two ends. Per germline, CDR1 SGHRS and CDR2 YFSETQ. This CDR3 comprises 12 residues. The DNA of the CDR3 is TGCGCCAGCAGCTTTTCGACAGATGGCTACACCTTC. Translation: CASSFSTDGYTF.

The chain recombines TRBV6-5 with TRBJ2-3; 7 nucleotides line up with TRBD2. The CDR3 runs 16 residues. Germline V gives CDR1 MNHEY, CDR2 SVGAGI. V gave up 2 bases and J gave up 0 bases; unmatched junction bases: 5. The CDR3 coding sequence is TGTGCCAGCAGTTACCAAGGGACTACTAGCACAGATACGCAGTATTTT. Residues: CASSYQGTTSTDTQYF.

V is TRBV27 and J is TRBJ1-5; 8 nucleotides agree with TRBD1. The CDR3 is 15 residues long. CDR1 MNHEY and CDR2 SMNVEV come from the germline V gene (reference sequence). V lost 5 bases, J lost 0 bases, and 3 bases stayed unmatched. The CDR3 protein is CASSPTGGSNQPQHF. DNA of the CDR3: TGTGCCAGCAGTCCCACAGGGGGTAGCAATCAGCCCCAGCATTTT.

This clone was detected only a few times. This chain joins TRBV28 and TRBJ1-6, with a possible D match to TRBD1 (6 bases). Germline V CDR1 and CDR2: MDHEN, SYDVKM. This CDR3 contains 13 residues. Trimming cost V 7 bases and J 8 bases, with 12 bases left between them. As DNA, the CDR3 is TGTGCCAGCATCATGGACAGCTATTCACCCCTCCACTTT. This translates into CASIMDSYSPLHF. The whole variable domain, filled in from reference TRBV28 and TRBJ1-6, reads DVKVTQSSRYLVKRTGEKVFLECVQDMDHENMFWYRQDPGLGLRLIYFSYDVKMKEKGDIPEGYSVSREKKERFSLILESASTNQTSMYLCASIMDSYSPLHFGNGTRLTVT.

The genes are TRBV9 and TRBJ1-5; 7 bases map to TRBD1. This CDR3 contains 15 residues. V trimming: 0 bases; J trimming: 3 bases; junction bases outside the gene matches: 3. Per germline, CDR1 SGDLS and CDR2 YYNGEE. The CDR3 loop reads CASSVGQGINQPQHF. In DNA form, the CDR3 reads TGTGCCAGCAGCGTAGGACAGGGTATCAATCAGCCCCAGCATTTT.

V gene TRBV3-1 (or the pseudogene TRBV3-2) combines with J gene TRBJ1-3, with 8 bases matching TRBD1. CDR1 is LGHDT and CDR2 is YNNKEL in the germline V gene (reference sequence). This CDR3 has 15 amino acids. V gave up 3 bases and J gave up 8 bases; unmatched junction bases: 9. CDR3 sequence (DNA): TGTGCCAGCAGCCAGGAAGACAGGGGAAGGCACACCATATATTTT. Protein product: CASSQEDRGRHTIYF.

This clone has a handful of counts. The chain recombines TRBV7-3 with TRBJ2-1, with D uncertain. Between the trimmed V and J ends, which lost 1 base and 4 bases, there was a span of 11 bases. This CDR3 region has 15 residues. In germline, CDR1 is SGHTA, CDR2 FQGTGA. CDR3 sequence: CASSLSLRGYNEQFF. In nucleotides, the CDR3 is TGTGCCAGCAGCTTAAGCCTAAGAGGATACAATGAGCAGTTCTTC.

The chain links TRBV2 to TRBJ2-2; 7 nucleotides line up with TRBD1. Germline values: CDR1 SNHLY, CDR2 FYNNEI. CDR3 length: 16 residues. J lost 8 bases, V lost 3 bases, and 12 bases had no gene match. As DNA, the CDR3 is TGTGCCAGCAGTGAGGAGACAGGGCCTTTGGGTGGGGAGCTGTTTTTT. Encoded protein: CASSEETGPLGGELFF. Using reference TRBV2 and TRBJ2-2 for the parts outside the CDR3, the full variable domain is EPEVTQTPSHQVTQMGQEVILRCVPISNHLYFYWYRQILGQKVEFLVSFYNNEISEKSEIFDDQFSVERPDGSNFTLKIRSTKLEDSAMYFCASSEETGPLGGELFFGEGSRLTVL.

J is TRBJ2-7 and V is TRBV10-2; a possible D gene is TRBD1 (5 bases). The CDR3 runs to 14 residues. V gave up 8 bases and J gave up 4 bases, with 18 bases separating them. Looked up from germline, CDR1 is WSHSY and CDR2 is SAAADI. CDR3 loop: CASRDNGAGYEQYF. In nucleotides, the CDR3 is TGCGCCAGCCGCGACAATGGGGCAGGGTACGAGCAGTACTTC.

This clone occurred a few times. The chain joins TRBV30 to TRBJ2-7; D gene uncertain. Germline assignment: CDR1 GTSNPN and CDR2 SVGIG (reference sequence). V was clipped by 1 base and J by 5 bases, with 12 bases between them. The CDR3 has 13 amino acids. Here the CDR3 DNA reads TGTGCCTGGAGTGGGCTTCTAGACGACGAGCAGTACTTC. Its translation: CAWSGLLDDEQYF.

This clone was seen more than once but under ten times. The chain links TRBV5-1 to TRBJ2-2; 15 positions agree with TRBD2. In germline, CDR1 is SGHRS, CDR2 YFSETQ. V lost 4 bases, J lost 0 bases, and 1 base stayed unmatched. The CDR3 has 17 residues. DNA for the CDR3: TGCGCCAGCAGCCGGACTAGCGGGGGGGCGAACACCGGGGAGCTGTTTTTT. As protein: CASSRTSGGANTGELFF.